The subject of this entry is one T cell receptor beta chain. Its antigen is unidentified. The sample belongs to a study of CD8 T cells in ankylosing spondylitis. The study, taken as a whole, reports: Matched ankylosing spondylitis synovial fluid reportedly contained a significantly enriched population of disease-linked clones. Past research had described some motif variants in reactive arthritis synovial fluid and blood. A motif in TCR beta, a set of eight highly homologous variants, appeared characteristic of ankylosing spondylitis blood.

5'-RACE, quantitative and with molecular barcodes, yielded the TCR beta libraries. One entry per CDR3 protein, called by TCRdb with MiXCR from the 5' RACE reads. The sample has some 140,000 distinct CDR3 sequences, roughly 17% seen once; the top ten hold roughly 30%. The CDR3 runs 16 residues. In germline, CDR1 is SEHNR, CDR2 FQNEAQ (reference sequence). V dropped 5 bases and J dropped 6 bases, with 23 bases sitting between them. This TCR came from a male donor with ankylosing spondylitis. The sequenced sample consisted of blood, either unsorted or a sorted T cell fraction (not recorded which). The chain has TRBV7-9 and TRBJ2-7, with D perhaps TRBD2 (6 bases). CDR3 sequence reads: CASSDGPGGGLIEQYF. As DNA, the CDR3 is TGTGCCAGCAGCGATGGGCCCGGGGGAGGTCTGATCGAGCAGTACTTC. The whole variable domain, filled in from reference TRBV7-9 and TRBJ2-7, reads DTGVSQNPRHKITKRGQNVTFRCDPISEHNRLYWYRQTLGQGPEFLTYFQNEAQLEKSRLLSDRFSAERPKGSFSTLEIQRTEQGDSAMYLCASSDGPGGGLIEQYFGPGTRLTVT.